This record looks at one T cell receptor (beta chain) sequence and its context. This sample was included in a study of control samples from healthy donors and cancer patients. After removal of 1 base from V and 4 bases from J, the junction contained 3 bases not matched to a gene. CDR3 size: 14 residues. The germline CDR1 and CDR2 sequences are MDHEN and SYDVKM. Sequencing used immunoSEQ multiplex PCR; TCRdb keeps in-frame clones, though not all of them. Among 150,000 or so clones listed, about 93% were seen once. This chain connects TRBV28 to TRBJ2-5; 7 bases agree with TRBD1. Sequenced material: blood. The sequence came from a man aged 40-49 years in good health. The CDR3 coding sequence is TGTGCCAGCAGTTTATCCGCAGGGGGAGAGACCCAGTACTTC. This gives the protein CASSLSAGGETQYF.